The clone carrying this T cell receptor beta chain was detected a few times. Its cognate antigen is unknown. Production of TCR cDNA was by 5'RACE template switching, which also added a universal primer site and UMIs. TCRdb reprocessed the 5' RACE reads with MiXCR, giving one entry per CDR3 protein. The sample has hundreds of thousands of distinct CDR3 sequences; around 12% are singletons. These data are taken from a study of T cells after yellow fever vaccination. Overall study: Low-cell-number fractions were prepared with SMART-Seq v4 Ultra Low Input. Study-level findings and limits: Few clonotypes appeared in both CD4 and CD8 compartments.

The CDR3 sequence is 15 residues long. The V gene's germline CDR1 is DFQATT and CDR2 SNEGSKA (reference sequence). Trimming took off 1 base at V and 2 bases at J, with 14 bases between the two ends. The chain is built from TRBV20-1 and TRBJ2-5, with D possibly matching TRBD2 (5 bases). The TCR originated in a man aged 30 to 39 who received the YFV17D yellow fever vaccine. Sequenced here: PBMCs, sampled on the day of the yellow fever booster vaccination. CDR3 region: CSARVSGTTQETQYF. In DNA form, the CDR3 reads TGCAGTGCTAGAGTAAGCGGAACAACACAAGAGACCCAGTACTTC.